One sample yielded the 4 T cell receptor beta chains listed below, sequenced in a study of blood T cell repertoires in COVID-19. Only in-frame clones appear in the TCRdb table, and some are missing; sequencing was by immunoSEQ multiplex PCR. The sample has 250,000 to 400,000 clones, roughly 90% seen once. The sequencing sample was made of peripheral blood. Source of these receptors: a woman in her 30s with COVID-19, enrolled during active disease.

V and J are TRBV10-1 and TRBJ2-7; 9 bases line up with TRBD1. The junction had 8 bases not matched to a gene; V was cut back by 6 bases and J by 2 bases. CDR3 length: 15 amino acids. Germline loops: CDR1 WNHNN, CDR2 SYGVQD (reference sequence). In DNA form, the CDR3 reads TGCGCCAGCAGGACGGGACAGGGTTCTGCCTACGAGCAGTACTTC. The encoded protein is CASRTGQGSAYEQYF.

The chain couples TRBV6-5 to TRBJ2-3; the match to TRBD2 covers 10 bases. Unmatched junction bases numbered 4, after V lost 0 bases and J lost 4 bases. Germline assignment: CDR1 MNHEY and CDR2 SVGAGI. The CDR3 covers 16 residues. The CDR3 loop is CASSYSAAGGSDTQYF. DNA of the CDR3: TGTGCCAGCAGTTACTCGGCAGCGGGAGGGTCAGATACGCAGTATTTT.

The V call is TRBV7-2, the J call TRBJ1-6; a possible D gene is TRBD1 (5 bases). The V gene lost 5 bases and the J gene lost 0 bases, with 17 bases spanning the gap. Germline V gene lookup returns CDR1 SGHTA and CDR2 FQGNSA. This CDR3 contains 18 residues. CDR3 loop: CASSPRRQLSSYNSPLHF. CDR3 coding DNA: TGTGCCAGCAGCCCAAGGCGACAGCTCAGCTCCTATAATTCACCCCTCCACTTT.

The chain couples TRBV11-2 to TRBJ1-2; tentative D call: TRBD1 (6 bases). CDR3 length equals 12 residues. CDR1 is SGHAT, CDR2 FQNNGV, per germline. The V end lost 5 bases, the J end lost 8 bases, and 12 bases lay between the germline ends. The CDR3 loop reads CASSRQVEGYTF. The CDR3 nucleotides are TGTGCCAGCAGCCGACAGGTGGAAGGCTACACCTTC.